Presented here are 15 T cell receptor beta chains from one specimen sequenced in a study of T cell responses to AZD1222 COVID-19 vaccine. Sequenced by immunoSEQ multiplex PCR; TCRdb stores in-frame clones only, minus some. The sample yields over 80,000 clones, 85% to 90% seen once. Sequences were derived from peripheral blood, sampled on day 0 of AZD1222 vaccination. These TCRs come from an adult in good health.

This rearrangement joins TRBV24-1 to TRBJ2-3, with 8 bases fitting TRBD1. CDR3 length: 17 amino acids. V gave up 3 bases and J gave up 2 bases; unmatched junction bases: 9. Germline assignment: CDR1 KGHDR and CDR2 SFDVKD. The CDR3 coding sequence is TGTGCCACCAGTGATCGAACAGGGGGGACATACACAGATACGCAGTATTTT. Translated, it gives CATSDRTGGTYTDTQYF.

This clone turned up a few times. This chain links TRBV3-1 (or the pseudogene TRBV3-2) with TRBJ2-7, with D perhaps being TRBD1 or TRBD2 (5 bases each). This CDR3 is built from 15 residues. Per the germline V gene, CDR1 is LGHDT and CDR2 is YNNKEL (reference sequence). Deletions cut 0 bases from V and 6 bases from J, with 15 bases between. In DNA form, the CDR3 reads TGTGCCAGCAGCCAAGAAGTTGGGGGTATCGGCGAGCAGTACTTC. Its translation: CASSQEVGGIGEQYF.

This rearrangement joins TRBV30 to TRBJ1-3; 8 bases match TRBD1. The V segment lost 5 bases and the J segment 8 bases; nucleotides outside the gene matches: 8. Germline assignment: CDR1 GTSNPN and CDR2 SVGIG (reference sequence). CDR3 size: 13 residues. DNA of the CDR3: TGTGCCTGGGGGGGACAGGCGCGAGACACCATATATTTT. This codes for CAWGGQARDTIYF.

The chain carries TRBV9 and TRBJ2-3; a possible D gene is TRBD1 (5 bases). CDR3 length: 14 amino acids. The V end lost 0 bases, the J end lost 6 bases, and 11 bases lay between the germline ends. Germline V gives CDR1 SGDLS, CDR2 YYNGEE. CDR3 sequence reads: CASSVEGSEDTQYF. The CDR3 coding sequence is TGTGCCAGCAGCGTAGAGGGGTCGGAGGATACGCAGTATTTT.

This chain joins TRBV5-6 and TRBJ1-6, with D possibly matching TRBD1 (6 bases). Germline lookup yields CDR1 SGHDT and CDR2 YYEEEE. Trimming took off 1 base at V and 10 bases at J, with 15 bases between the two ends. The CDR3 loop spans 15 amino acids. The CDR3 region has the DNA TGTGCCAGCAGCTTGTTTACAGGGAAAGGATCACCCCTCCACTTT. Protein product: CASSLFTGKGSPLHF.

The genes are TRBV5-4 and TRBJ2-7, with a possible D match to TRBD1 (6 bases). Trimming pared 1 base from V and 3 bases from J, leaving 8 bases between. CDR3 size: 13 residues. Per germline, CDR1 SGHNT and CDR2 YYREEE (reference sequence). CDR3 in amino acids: CASSLRQDYEQYF. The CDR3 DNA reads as TGTGCCAGCAGCTTGCGACAGGACTACGAGCAGTACTTC.

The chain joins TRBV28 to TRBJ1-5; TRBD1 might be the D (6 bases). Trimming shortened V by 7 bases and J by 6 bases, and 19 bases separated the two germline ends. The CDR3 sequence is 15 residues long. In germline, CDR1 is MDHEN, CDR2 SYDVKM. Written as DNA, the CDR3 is TGTGCCAGCACCACGAGCGGGCAGGGGAGTCAGCCCCAGCATTTT. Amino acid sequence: CASTTSGQGSQPQHF.

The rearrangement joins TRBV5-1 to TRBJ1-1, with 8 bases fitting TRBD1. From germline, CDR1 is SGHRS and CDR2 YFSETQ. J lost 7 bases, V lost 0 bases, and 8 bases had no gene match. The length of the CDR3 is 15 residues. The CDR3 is CASSLGTGTGDEAFF. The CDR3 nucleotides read TGCGCCAGCAGCTTGGGGACCGGGACAGGAGATGAAGCTTTCTTT.

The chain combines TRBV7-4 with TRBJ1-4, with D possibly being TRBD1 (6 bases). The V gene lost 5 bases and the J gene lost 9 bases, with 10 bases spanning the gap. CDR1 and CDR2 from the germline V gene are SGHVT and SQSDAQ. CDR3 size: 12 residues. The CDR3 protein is CASSRRGKKLFF. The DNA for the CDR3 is TGTGCCAGCAGCCGAAGGGGGAAAAAACTGTTTTTT.

The CDR3 nucleotides read TGTGCCAACCCCCCCGGGACAGGGAGCGCCTACGAGCAGTACTTC. Protein product: CANPPGTGSAYEQYF. The gene calls are TRBV6-5 and TRBJ2-7; 9 bases map to TRBD1. CDR3 length equals 15 residues. J gave up 2 bases and V 10 bases, and 12 bases lay outside the gene matches. The germline gives CDR1 MNHEY, CDR2 SVGAGI.

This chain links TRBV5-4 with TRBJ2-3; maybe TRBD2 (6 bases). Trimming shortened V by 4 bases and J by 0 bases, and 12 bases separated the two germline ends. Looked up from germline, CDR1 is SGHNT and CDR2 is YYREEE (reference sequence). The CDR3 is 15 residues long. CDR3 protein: CASSPWDSSTDTQYF. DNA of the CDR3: TGTGCCAGCAGCCCTTGGGACTCCAGCACAGATACGCAGTATTTT.

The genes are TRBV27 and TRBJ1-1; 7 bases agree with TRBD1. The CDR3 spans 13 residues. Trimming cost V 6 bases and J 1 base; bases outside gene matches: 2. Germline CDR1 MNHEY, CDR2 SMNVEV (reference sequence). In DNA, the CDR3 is TGTGCCAGCAGGAGACAGGGGAACACTGAAGCTTTCTTT. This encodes CASRRQGNTEAFF.

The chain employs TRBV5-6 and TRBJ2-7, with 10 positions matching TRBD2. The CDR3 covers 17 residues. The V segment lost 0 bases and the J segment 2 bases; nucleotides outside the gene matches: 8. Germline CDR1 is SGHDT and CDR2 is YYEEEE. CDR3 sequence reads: CASSLVPSGSRTYEQYF. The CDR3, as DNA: TGTGCCAGCAGCTTGGTGCCTAGCGGGAGTAGGACCTACGAGCAGTACTTC.

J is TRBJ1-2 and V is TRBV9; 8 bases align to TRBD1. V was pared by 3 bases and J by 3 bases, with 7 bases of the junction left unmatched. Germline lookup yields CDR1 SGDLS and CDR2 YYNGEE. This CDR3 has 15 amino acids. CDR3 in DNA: TGTGCCAGCAGCGCCAGGACAGGGTATGACTATGGCTACACCTTC. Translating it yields CASSARTGYDYGYTF.

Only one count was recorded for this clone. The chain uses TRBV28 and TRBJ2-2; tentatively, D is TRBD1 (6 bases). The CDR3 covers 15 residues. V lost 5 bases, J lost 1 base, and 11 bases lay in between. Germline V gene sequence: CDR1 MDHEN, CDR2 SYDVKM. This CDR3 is CASSRGGENTGELFF. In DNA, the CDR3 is TGTGCCAGCAGTCGAGGGGGTGAGAACACCGGGGAGCTGTTTTTT.